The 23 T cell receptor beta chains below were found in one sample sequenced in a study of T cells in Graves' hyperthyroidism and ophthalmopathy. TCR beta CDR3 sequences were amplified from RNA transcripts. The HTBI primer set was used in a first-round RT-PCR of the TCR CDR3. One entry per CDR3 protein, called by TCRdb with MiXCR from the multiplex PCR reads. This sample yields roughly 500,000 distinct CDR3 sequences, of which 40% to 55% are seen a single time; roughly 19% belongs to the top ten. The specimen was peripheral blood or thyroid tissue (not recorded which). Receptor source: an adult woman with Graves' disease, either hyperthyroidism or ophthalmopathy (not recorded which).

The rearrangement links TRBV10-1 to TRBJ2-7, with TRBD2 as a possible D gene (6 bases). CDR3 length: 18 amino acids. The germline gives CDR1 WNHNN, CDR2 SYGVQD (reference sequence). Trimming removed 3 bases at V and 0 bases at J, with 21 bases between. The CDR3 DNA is TGCGCCAGCAGTGAAAAGGGGAGGTGGGATTCTATCTCCTACGAGCAGTACTTC. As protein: CASSEKGRWDSISYEQYF.

The CDR3 protein is CASSLAGLAESYEQYF. The CDR3 nucleotides read TGTGCCAGCAGCTTAGCAGGACTAGCGGAGTCCTACGAGCAGTACTTC. The chain couples TRBV7-2 to TRBJ2-7, with 10 positions matching TRBD2. The V and J ends lost 0 bases and 1 base, in that order; junction bases with no gene match: 3. Germline V gives CDR1 SGHTA, CDR2 FQGNSA. This CDR3 contains 16 residues.

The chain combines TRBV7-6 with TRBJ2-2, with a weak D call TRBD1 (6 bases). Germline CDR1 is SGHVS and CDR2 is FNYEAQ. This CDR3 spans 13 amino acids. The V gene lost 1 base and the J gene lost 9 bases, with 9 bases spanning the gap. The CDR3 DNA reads TGTGCCAGCAGCTTAGTCCAGGGGCGGGAGCTGTTTTTT. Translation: CASSLVQGRELFF.

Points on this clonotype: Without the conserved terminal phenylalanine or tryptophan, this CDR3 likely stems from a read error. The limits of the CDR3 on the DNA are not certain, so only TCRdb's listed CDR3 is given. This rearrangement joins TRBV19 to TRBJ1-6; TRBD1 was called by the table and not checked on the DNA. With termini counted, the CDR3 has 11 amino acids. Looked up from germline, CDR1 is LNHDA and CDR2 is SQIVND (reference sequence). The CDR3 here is CATKLTGPLNY.

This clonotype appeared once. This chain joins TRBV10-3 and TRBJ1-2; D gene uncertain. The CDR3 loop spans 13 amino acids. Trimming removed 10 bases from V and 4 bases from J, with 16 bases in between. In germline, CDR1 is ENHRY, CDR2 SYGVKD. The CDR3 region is CATENSRGYGYTF. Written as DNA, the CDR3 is TGTGCCACCGAGAACTCAAGAGGCTATGGCTACACCTTC.

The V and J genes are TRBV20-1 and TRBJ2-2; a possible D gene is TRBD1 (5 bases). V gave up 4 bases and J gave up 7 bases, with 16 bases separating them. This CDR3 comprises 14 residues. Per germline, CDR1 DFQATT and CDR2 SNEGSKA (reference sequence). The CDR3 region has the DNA TGCAGTGCTACCCCGCCAGGGCTGGTCGGGGAGCTGTTTTTT. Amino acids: CSATPPGLVGELFF.

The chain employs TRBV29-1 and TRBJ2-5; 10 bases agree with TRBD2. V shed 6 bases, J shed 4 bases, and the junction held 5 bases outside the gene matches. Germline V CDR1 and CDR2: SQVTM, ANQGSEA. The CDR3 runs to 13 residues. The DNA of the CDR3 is TGCAGCGTAGCCGGGACTAGCGTAGAGACCCAGTACTTC. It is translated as CSVAGTSVETQYF.

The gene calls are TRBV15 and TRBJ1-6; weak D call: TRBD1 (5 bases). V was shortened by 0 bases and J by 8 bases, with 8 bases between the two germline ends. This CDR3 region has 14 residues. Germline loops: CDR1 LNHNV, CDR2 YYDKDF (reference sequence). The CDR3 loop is CATSREAGDSPLHF. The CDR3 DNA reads TGTGCCACCAGCAGAGAAGCGGGGGATTCACCCCTCCACTTT.

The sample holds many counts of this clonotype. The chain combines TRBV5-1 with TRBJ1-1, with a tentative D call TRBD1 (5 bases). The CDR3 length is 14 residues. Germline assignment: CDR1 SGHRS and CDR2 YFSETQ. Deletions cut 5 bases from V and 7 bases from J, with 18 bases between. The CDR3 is CASRLGGAGGEAFF. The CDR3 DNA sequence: TGCGCCAGCAGACTAGGAGGGGCCGGGGGTGAAGCTTTCTTT.

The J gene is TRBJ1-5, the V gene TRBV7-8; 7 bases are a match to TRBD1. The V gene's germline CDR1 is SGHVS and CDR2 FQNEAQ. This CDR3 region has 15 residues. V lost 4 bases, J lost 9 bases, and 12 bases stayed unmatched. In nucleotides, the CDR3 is TGTGCCAGCAGCTCGACCCGGGACAGCCTCTGGCCCCAGCATTTT. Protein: CASSSTRDSLWPQHF.

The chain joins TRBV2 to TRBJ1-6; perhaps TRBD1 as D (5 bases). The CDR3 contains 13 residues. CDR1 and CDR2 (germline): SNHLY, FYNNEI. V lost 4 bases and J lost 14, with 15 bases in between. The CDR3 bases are TGTGCCAGCAGTGGGGGGTATGGCTACACCCTCCACTTT. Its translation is CASSGGYGYTLHF. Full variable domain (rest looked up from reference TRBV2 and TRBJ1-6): EPEVTQTPSHQVTQMGQEVILRCVPISNHLYFYWYRQILGQKVEFLVSFYNNEISEKSEIFDDQFSVERPDGSNFTLKIRSTKLEDSAMYFCASSGGYGYTLHFGNGTRLTVT.

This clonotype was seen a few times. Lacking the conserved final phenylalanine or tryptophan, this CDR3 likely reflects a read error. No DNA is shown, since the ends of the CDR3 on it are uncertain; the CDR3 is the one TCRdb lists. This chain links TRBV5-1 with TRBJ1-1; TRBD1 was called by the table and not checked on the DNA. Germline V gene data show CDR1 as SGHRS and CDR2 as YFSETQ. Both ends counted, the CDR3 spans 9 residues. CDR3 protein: CASSLDWGR.

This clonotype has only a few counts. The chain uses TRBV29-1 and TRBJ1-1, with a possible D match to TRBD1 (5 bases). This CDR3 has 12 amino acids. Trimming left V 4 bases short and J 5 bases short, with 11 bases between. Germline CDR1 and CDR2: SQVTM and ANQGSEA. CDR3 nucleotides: TGCAGCGTTGGTAGGGAGGGGACTGAAGCTTTCTTT. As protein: CSVGREGTEAFF.

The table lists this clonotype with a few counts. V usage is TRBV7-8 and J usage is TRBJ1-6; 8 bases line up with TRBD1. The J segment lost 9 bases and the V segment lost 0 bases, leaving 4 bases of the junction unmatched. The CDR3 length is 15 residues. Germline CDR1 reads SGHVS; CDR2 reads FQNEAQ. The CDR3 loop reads CASSLATGVGSPLHF. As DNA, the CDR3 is TGTGCCAGCAGCTTAGCGACAGGGGTCGGTTCACCCCTCCACTTT.

For the CDR3, the DNA is TGTGCCAGCAGCTTAATCGGGGATGAGCAGTTCTTC. Translation gives CASSLIGDEQFF. The chain is built from TRBV7-3 and TRBJ2-1, with D maybe TRBD2 (5 bases). CDR3 size: 12 residues. Germline V gene data show CDR1 as SGHTA and CDR2 as FQGTGA. V lost 1 base and J 8 bases, leaving 6 bases between the germline ends. The whole variable domain, filled in from reference TRBV7-3 and TRBJ2-1, reads GAGVSQTPSNKVTEKGKYVELRCDPISGHTALYWYRQSLGQGPEFLIYFQGTGAADDSGLPNDRFFAVRPEGSVSTLKIQRTERGDSAVYLCASSLIGDEQFFGPGTRLTVL.

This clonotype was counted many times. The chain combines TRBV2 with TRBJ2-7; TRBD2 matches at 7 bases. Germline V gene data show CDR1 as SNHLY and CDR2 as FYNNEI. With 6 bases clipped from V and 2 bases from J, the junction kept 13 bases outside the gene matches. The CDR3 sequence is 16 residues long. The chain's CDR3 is CASRERPSGITYEQYF. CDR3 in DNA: TGTGCCAGCAGAGAACGGCCCAGCGGGATAACCTACGAGCAGTACTTC.

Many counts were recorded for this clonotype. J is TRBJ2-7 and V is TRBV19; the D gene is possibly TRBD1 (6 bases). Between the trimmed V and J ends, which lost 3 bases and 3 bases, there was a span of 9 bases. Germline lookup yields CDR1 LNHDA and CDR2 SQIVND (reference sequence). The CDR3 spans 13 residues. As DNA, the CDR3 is TGTGCCAGTAGTATGGGGGCGAACTACGAGCAGTACTTC. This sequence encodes CASSMGANYEQYF.

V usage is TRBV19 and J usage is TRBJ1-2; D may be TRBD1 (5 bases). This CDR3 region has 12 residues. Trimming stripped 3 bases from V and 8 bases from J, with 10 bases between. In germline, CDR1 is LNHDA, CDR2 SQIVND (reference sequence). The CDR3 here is CASSIITGGYTF. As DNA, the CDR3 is TGTGCCAGTAGTATTATAACAGGAGGCTACACCTTC. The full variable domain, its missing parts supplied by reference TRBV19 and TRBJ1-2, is DGGITQSPKYLFRKEGQNVTLSCEQNLNHDAMYWYRQDPGQGLRLIYYSQIVNDFQKGDIAEGYSVSREKKESFPLTVTSAQKNPTAFYLCASSIITGGYTFGSGTRLTVV.

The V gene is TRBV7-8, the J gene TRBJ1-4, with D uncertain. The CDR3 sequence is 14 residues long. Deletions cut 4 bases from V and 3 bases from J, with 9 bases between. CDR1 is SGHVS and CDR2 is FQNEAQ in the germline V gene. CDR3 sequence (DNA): TGTGCCAGCAGCTACAGTCGGCCTAATGAAAAACTGTTTTTT. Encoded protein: CASSYSRPNEKLFF.

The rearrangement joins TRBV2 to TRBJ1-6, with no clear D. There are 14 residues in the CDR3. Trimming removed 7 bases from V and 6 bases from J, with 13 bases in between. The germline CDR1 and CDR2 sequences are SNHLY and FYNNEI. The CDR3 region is CASKRQPPNSPLHF. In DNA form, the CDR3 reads TGTGCCAGCAAAAGACAACCACCTAATTCACCCCTCCACTTT.

The CDR3 reads CASSEAVAGETQYF. The CDR3 DNA reads TGTGCCAGCAGTGAGGCGGTTGCGGGGGAGACCCAGTACTTC. The chain employs TRBV2 and TRBJ2-5, with D perhaps matching TRBD2 (6 bases). Germline-derived CDR1 and CDR2 are SNHLY and FYNNEI. The CDR3 covers 14 residues. V lost 3 bases to trimming and J lost 5 bases, with 13 bases between them.

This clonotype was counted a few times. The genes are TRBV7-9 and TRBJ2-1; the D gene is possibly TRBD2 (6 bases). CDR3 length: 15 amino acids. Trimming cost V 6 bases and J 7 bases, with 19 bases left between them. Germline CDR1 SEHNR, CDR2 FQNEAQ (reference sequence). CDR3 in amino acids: CASSRELARPNEQFF. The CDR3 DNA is TGTGCCAGCAGTCGGGAGCTAGCGAGACCAAATGAGCAGTTCTTC.

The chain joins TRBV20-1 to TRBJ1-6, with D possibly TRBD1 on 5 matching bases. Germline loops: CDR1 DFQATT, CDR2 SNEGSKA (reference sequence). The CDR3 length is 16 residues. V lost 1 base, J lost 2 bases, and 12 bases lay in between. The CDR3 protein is CSARGGRATYNSPLHF. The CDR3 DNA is TGCAGTGCTAGAGGGGGCAGGGCGACCTATAATTCACCCCTCCACTTT.